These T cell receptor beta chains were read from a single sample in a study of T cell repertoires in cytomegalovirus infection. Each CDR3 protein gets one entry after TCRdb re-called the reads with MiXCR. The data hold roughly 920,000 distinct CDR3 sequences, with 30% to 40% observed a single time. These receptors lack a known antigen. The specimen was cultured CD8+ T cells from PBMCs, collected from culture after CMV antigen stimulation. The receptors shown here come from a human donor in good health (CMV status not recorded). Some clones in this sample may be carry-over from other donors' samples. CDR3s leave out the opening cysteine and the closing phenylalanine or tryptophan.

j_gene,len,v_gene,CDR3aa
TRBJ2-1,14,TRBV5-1,ASSPTSGPLYNEQF
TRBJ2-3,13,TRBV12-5,ASVSGEEGADTQY
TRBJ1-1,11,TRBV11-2,ASRDRSNTEAF
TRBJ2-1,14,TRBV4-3,ASSLVRRSSYNEQF
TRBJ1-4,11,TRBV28,ASRRVPREKLF
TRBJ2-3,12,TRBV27,ASSFLGQAFQQY
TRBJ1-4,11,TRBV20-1,SALGQSKEKLF
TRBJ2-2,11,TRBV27,ASSLHGTGELF
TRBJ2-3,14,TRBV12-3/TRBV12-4,ASSLGGLPRKDTQY
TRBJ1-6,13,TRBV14,ASSRNSGYNSPLH
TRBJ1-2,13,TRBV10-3,AISIGGEGGYGYT
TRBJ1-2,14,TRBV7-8,ASSYWATQSNYGYT
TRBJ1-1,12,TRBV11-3,ASTQGGGNTEAF
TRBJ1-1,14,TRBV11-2,ASSFGRGKWNTEAF
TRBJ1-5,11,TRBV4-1,ASSQDIQQPQH
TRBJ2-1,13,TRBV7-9,ASSWGQGEFNEQF
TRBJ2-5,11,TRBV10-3,AISEGGDLPQY
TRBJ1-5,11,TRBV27,ASSSRVGQPQH
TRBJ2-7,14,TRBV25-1,ASSGLREAFSYEQY
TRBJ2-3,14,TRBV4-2,ASSPRQGQEVDTQY
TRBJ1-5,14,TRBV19,ASSIGGSPSNQPQH
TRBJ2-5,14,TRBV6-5,ASSFAYGLSQETQY
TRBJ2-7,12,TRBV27,ASSPGGAAYEQY
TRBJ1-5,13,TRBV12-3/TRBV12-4,ASRYQGGGNQPQH
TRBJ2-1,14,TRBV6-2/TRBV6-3,ASSYSGRGGNNEQF
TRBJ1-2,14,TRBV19,ASSISWTGVNYGYT
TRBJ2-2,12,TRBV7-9,ANSYRGFIGELF
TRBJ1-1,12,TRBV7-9,ASSSRGAGTEAF
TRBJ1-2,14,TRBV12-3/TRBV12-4,ASQGGGRVFWDGYT
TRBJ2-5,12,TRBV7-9,ASSLARGTETQY
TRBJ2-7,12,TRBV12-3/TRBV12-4,ASSSLDRNNEQY
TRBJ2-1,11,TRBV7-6,ASSLGISNEQF
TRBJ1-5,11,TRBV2,ASSVSNNQPQH
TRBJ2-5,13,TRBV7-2,ASSFSGGVGETQY
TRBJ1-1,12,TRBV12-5,ASAPKRGNTEAF
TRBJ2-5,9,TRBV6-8,AVQGSETQY
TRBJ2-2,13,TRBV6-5,ATANGGAETGELF
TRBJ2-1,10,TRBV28,ASETAYNEQF
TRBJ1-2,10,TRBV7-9,ASKTVDYGYT